The rows below give T cell receptor beta chains drawn from one sample of a study of shared clonotypes between healthy human individuals. Profiled with immunoSEQ multiplex PCR; TCRdb holds only in-frame clones, not every one. Of about 590,000 clones in the sample, about 95% are singletons; the top ten hold 0.11%. The sample comprised naive CD8+ T cells sorted from blood. These TCRs come from a woman aged 25 to 45 in good health. Both conserved end residues are part of each CDR3. The order of the fields is V gene, J gene, clone size, D gene, CDR3 protein, CDR3 DNA. The D gene is left open where the match is weak. Size is stated for part of the rows, as once, few or many counts, or as a class when the clone is expanded.

>TRBV7-9|TRBJ1-2|once|.
CASSYGVNYGYTF
TGTGCCAGCAGCTATGGGGTCAACTATGGCTACACCTTC
>TRBV5-8|TRBJ2-7|.|TRBD2
CASSLAVREGLYEQYF
TGTGCCAGCAGCTTGGCTGTCCGGGAGGGCCTGTACGAGCAGTACTTC
>TRBV10-3|TRBJ2-2|.|.
CAISPGSYTGELFF
TGTGCCATTTCTCCGGGGTCGTACACCGGGGAGCTGTTTTTT
>TRBV19|TRBJ1-5|.|.
CHRGVGRELPQPQHF
TGTCACCGCGGGGTCGGCAGGGAACTCCCACAGCCCCAGCATTTT
>TRBV4-1|TRBJ2-2|.|.
CASSPLNAGTLDANTGELFF
TGCGCCAGCAGCCCCCTAAACGCCGGCACCCTCGACGCGAACACCGGGGAGCTGTTTTTT
>TRBV30|TRBJ2-3|.|TRBD1
CAWGQGAGTDTQYF
TGTGCCTGGGGACAGGGGGCAGGCACAGATACGCAGTATTTT
>TRBV5-1|TRBJ2-1|.|TRBD1
CASSYPGTGPALVSKPLYNEQFF
TGCGCCAGCAGCTATCCGGGGACAGGCCCAGCGTTAGTTAGCAAGCCCCTGTACAATGAGCAGTTCTTC
>TRBV4-1|TRBJ2-1|.|.
CASSQPGLLQYEQFF
TGCGCCAGCAGCCAACCGGGACTCCTACAATATGAGCAGTTCTTC
>TRBV9|TRBJ2-1|.|TRBD1
CASRKTGGNEQFF
TGTGCCAGCAGAAAAACAGGGGGGAATGAGCAGTTCTTC
>TRBV9|TRBJ2-2|.|.
CASSVGSTGAGELFF
TGTGCCAGCAGCGTAGGTTCCACGGGAGCCGGGGAGCTGTTTTTT
>TRBV7-9|TRBJ1-2|.|.
CASSHPPNHGYTF
TGTGCCAGCAGCCACCCCCCGAACCATGGCTACACCTTC
>TRBV9|TRBJ2-2|.|.
CASSVASGWRGELFF
TGTGCCAGCAGCGTAGCTTCAGGGTGGCGCGGGGAGCTGTTTTTT
>TRBV15|TRBJ2-7|once|TRBD1
CATSKTSGQGFYEQYF
TGTGCCACCAGCAAGACTTCGGGACAGGGGTTCTACGAGCAGTACTTC
>TRBV5-4|TRBJ1-6|.|TRBD1
CASSSWDRNNSPLHF
TGTGCCAGCAGCTCCTGGGACAGGAATAATTCACCCCTCCACTTT
>TRBV2|TRBJ1-4|.|TRBD1
CASSNDGQASGEKLFF
TGTGCCAGCAGTAACGACGGACAGGCCTCGGGGGAAAAACTGTTTTTT
>TRBV27|TRBJ2-4|.|.
CASSARGGGNIQYF
TGTGCCAGCAGCGCGAGAGGTGGAGGAAACATTCAGTACTTC
>TRBV27|TRBJ2-5|.|TRBD2
CASSGLAGGGTETQYF
TGTGCCAGCAGCGGACTAGCGGGAGGGGGCACCGAGACCCAGTACTTC
>TRBV28|TRBJ1-5|.|.
CASSLTEYNQPQHF
TGTGCCAGCAGTTTGACAGAATATAATCAGCCCCAGCATTTT
>TRBV19|TRBJ2-2|.|.
CASSIRVAGELFF
TGTGCCAGTAGCATCCGGGTGGCCGGGGAGCTGTTTTTT
>TRBV27|TRBJ1-5|.|.
CASSQRQVGGQPQHF
TGTGCCAGCAGCCAACGACAGGTGGGCGGTCAGCCCCAGCATTTT
>TRBV7-6|TRBJ2-3|.|.
CASSFSGAVGDTQYF
TGTGCCAGCAGCTTTTCGGGGGCCGTAGGGGATACGCAGTATTTT
>TRBV19|TRBJ2-7|.|TRBD2
CASSIESGIVYEQYF
TGTGCCAGTAGTATAGAGAGCGGGATCGTTTACGAGCAGTACTTC
>TRBV19|TRBJ1-5|.|.
CASSVQGTQPQHF
TGTGCCAGTAGTGTGCAGGGCACACAGCCCCAGCATTTT
>TRBV28|TRBJ2-1|.|.
CASRPRVLYNEQFF
TGTGCCAGCAGGCCTAGGGTCCTCTACAATGAGCAGTTCTTC
>TRBV4-2|TRBJ2-5|.|TRBD2
CASSQDTSGRAGETQYF
TGTGCCAGCAGCCAAGACACTAGCGGGAGGGCGGGGGAGACCCAGTACTTC
>TRBV7-9|TRBJ2-4|once|.
CASSLSNIQYF
TGTGCCAGCAGCTTATCGAACATTCAGTACTTC
>TRBV6-6|TRBJ2-7|.|.
CASASGQSYEQYF
TGTGCCAGCGCCTCTGGACAGTCCTACGAGCAGTACTTC
>TRBV6-6|TRBJ1-1|once|.
CASSYRGGQLDTEAFF
TGTGCCAGCAGTTATAGGGGGGGGCAGTTGGACACTGAAGCTTTCTTT
>TRBV13|TRBJ1-5|.|.
CASSLRLIRSNQPQHF
TGTGCCAGCAGCTTACGACTAATCCGGAGCAATCAGCCCCAGCATTTT
>TRBV7-9|TRBJ2-1|.|TRBD2
CASSPAGTNYNEQFF
TGTGCCAGCAGCCCAGCGGGGACTAACTACAATGAGCAGTTCTTC
>TRBV9|TRBJ2-3|.|.
CASSVGDSLTDTQYF
TGTGCCAGCAGCGTAGGGGACTCTTTGACAGATACGCAGTATTTT
>TRBV5-8|TRBJ1-3|once|.
CASSLDQSTGNTIYF
TGTGCCAGCAGCTTGGACCAGTCAACTGGAAACACCATATATTTT